These 14 T cell receptor beta chains share one sample of origin, sequenced in a study of identical twins. Each CDR3 protein gets one entry after TCRdb re-called the 5' RACE reads with MiXCR. The sample shows about 920,000 distinct CDR3 sequences, roughly an eighth of them seen only once. These data were also filed under a second study, of yellow fever vaccine responses in identical twins.

The source material was PBMCs. These receptor sequences come from a woman between 18 and 30 years old in good health.

J is TRBJ2-7 and V is TRBV6-5; 10 bases agree with TRBD2. The ends lost 0 bases at V and 4 bases at J; junction bases unmatched: 6. Germline values: CDR1 MNHEY, CDR2 SVGAGI. CDR3 size: 16 residues. The CDR3 reads CASSYSIGLAAYEQYF. The CDR3 nucleotides are TGTGCCAGCAGTTACTCAATTGGACTAGCGGCATACGAGCAGTACTTC.

This clonotype was counted only a few times. The chain is built from TRBV7-3 and TRBJ2-1; D gene uncertain. This CDR3 is built from 12 residues. Germline values: CDR1 SGHTA, CDR2 FQGTGA. Trimming stripped 10 bases from V and 5 bases from J, with 12 bases between. In DNA, the CDR3 is TGTGCCACATCAGCGAGGAACAATGAGCAGTTCTTC. It encodes CATSARNNEQFF.

This chain connects TRBV5-1 to TRBJ2-1, with D perhaps TRBD2 (6 bases). The CDR3 has 17 residues. Trimming cost V 0 bases and J 0 bases, with 13 bases left between them. From germline, CDR1 is SGHRS and CDR2 YFSETQ. The CDR3 DNA sequence: TGCGCCAGCAGCTTGGGGCCAGCGGGCAACTCCTACAATGAGCAGTTCTTC. Translated, it gives CASSLGPAGNSYNEQFF.

The chain couples TRBV21-1 to TRBJ1-2; the table's D call TRBD1 went unverified against the DNA. TRBV21-1 is recorded as a pseudogene. The CDR3 totals 20 residues. CDR3 DNA: TGTGCCAGCAGCAAAGCTACAGGAGGTGACAAGTTACGAGGGGACTATGGCTACACCTTC. This codes for CASSKATGGDKLRGDYGYTF.

The V call is TRBV5-1, the J call TRBJ2-3, with TRBD1 matching over 9 bases. Germline CDR1 and CDR2: SGHRS and YFSETQ. The CDR3 covers 17 residues. The trim removed 4 bases at V and 0 bases at J, leaving 9 bases unmatched. CDR3 residues: CASSRRTGDLSTDTQYF. CDR3 sequence (DNA): TGCGCCAGCAGCCGTAGGACAGGGGATTTGAGCACAGATACGCAGTATTTT.

In its sample, this clonotype was seen a few times. The J gene is TRBJ2-7, the V gene TRBV7-2; the D call may be TRBD1 or TRBD2 (6 bases each). V was trimmed by 5 bases and J by 2 bases, leaving 13 bases between them. CDR1 SGHTA and CDR2 FQGNSA come from the germline V gene. The CDR3 is 14 amino acids. The CDR3 DNA sequence: TGTGCCAGCAGCAAGACTAGGGGGGCCTACGAGCAGTACGTC. Protein product: CASSKTRGAYEQYV.

This clonotype showed up many times. The chain recombines TRBV10-3 with TRBJ2-1, with D possibly being TRBD2 (5 bases). Trimming took 11 bases from V and 5 from J, leaving 19 bases between them. CDR1 and CDR2 from the germline V gene are ENHRY and SYGVKD. The CDR3 has 14 amino acids. CDR3 in amino acids: CASVSGGGHNEQFF. Here the CDR3 DNA reads TGTGCCTCAGTATCTGGCGGAGGTCACAATGAGCAGTTCTTC.

This sequence joins TRBV5-1 and TRBJ2-7; D call uncertain. V shed 4 bases and J shed 3 bases, with 17 bases lying between them. The CDR3 is 15 amino acids. Germline values: CDR1 SGHRS, CDR2 YFSETQ. CDR3 region: CASSPSGGDFYEQYF. In DNA form, the CDR3 reads TGCGCCAGCAGCCCTTCCGGCGGAGATTTCTACGAGCAGTACTTC.

This clonotype has a count of ten or more. The rearrangement uses TRBV4-1 and TRBJ1-3; weak D call: TRBD1 (6 bases). This CDR3 has 15 amino acids. Trimming pared 5 bases from V and 0 bases from J, leaving 11 bases between. Germline V gene sequence: CDR1 MGHRA, CDR2 YSYEKL. The CDR3 reads CASSSGADSGNTIYF. CDR3 in DNA: TGCGCCAGCAGCTCGGGGGCAGACTCTGGAAACACCATATATTTT.

The rearrangement links TRBV25-1 to TRBJ2-1; TRBD1 aligns across 8 bases. The CDR3 runs 16 residues. CDR1 and CDR2 (germline): MGHDK, SYGVNS. V was pared by 2 bases and J by 0 bases, with 3 bases of the junction left unmatched. DNA for the CDR3: TGTGCCAGCAGTGAAAGGACAGGGAGCTCCTACAATGAGCAGTTCTTC. This translates into CASSERTGSSYNEQFF.

The DNA for the CDR3 is TGCGCCAGCAGCTTGGGATCTAGCGTGGGTCTCACAGATACGCAGTATTTT. This translates into CASSLGSSVGLTDTQYF. This chain links TRBV5-1 with TRBJ2-3; tentative D call: TRBD2 (6 bases). V lost 0 bases to trimming and J lost 2 bases, with 16 bases between them. The CDR3 has 17 amino acids. Germline V gives CDR1 SGHRS, CDR2 YFSETQ. The full variable domain, in which reference TRBV5-1 and TRBJ2-3 provide the parts outside the CDR3, is KAGVTQTPRYLIKTRGQQVTLSCSPISGHRSVSWYQQTPGQGLQFLFEYFSETQRNKGNFPGRFSGRQFSNSRSEMNVSTLELGDSALYLCASSLGSSVGLTDTQYFGPGTRLTVL.

The chain combines TRBV28 with TRBJ2-1; D tentatively reads TRBD1 or TRBD2 (5 bases each). The CDR3 totals 15 residues. The V end was cut by 5 bases, the J end by 5 bases, with 16 bases between. Germline-derived CDR1 and CDR2 are MDHEN and SYDVKM. The CDR3 DNA sequence: TGTGCCAGCAGTATCCCAGGGACGTACAACAATGAGCAGTTCTTC. Protein sequence: CASSIPGTYNNEQFF.

V usage is TRBV9 and J usage is TRBJ2-5; D is unresolved. V gave up 0 bases and J gave up 4 bases, with 13 bases separating them. The germline V gene encodes CDR1 SGDLS and CDR2 YYNGEE. This CDR3 is built from 15 residues. CDR3 loop: CASSVGVAPGETQYF. CDR3 nucleotide sequence: TGTGCCAGCAGCGTAGGTGTGGCACCCGGAGAGACCCAGTACTTC.

This clonotype has only a few counts. This rearrangement joins TRBV5-1 to TRBJ2-5, with 12 bases identical to TRBD2. J was trimmed by 1 base and V by 4 bases; bases with no gene match: 11. This CDR3 has 18 residues. Germline V lookup: CDR1 SGHRS, CDR2 YFSETQ. The CDR3 protein is CASSRYETSGRPQETQYF. Here the CDR3 DNA reads TGCGCCAGCAGCAGATATGAGACTAGCGGGAGACCCCAAGAGACCCAGTACTTC.